A single sample gave rise to the 21 T cell receptor beta chains below, sequenced in a study of blood T cell repertoires in COVID-19 (dated by TCRdb to the early 2020s). The library was generated by the immunoSEQ multiplex PCR assay. As stored in TCRdb, this immuneACCESS dataset retains in-frame rearrangements with V and J assigned. A fraction of the clones does not appear; measured against another copy, unresolved V genes explain less than half of the discrepancy, and the remainder lacks a known reason. A total of fewer than 300,000 clones appear in this sample, approximately 90% of them only once. The ten largest clones represent 0.9% to 1.2% of the sample. The source material was PBMCs or T cells enriched from blood (not recorded which). The receptors were gathered from a young woman who had recovered from COVID-19.

Here the CDR3 reads CASSLSGWVGSSDTQYF. CDR3 DNA sequence: TGTGCCAGCAGCTTATCCGGTTGGGTAGGGAGCTCAGATACGCAGTATTTT. This sequence joins TRBV13 and TRBJ2-3; D might be TRBD2 (5 bases). CDR3 length: 17 amino acids. V was clipped by 2 bases and J by 4 bases, with 19 bases between them. From germline, CDR1 is PRHDT and CDR2 FYEKMQ (reference sequence).

This clone was seen only once. This sequence joins TRBV6-5 and TRBJ1-5; possible D gene TRBD1, 6 bases. The V gene's germline CDR1 is MNHEY and CDR2 SVGAGI. This CDR3 spans 15 amino acids. Trimming removed 5 bases from V and 5 bases from J, with 16 bases in between. The CDR3 is CASSSEQGGYQPQHF. The CDR3 DNA is TGTGCCAGCAGTAGTGAACAGGGAGGGTATCAGCCCCAGCATTTT.

The chain combines TRBV7-9 with TRBJ1-4; TRBD1 is a possible D gene (6 bases). Germline lookup yields CDR1 SEHNR and CDR2 FQNEAQ (reference sequence). The V end lost 5 bases, the J end lost 0 bases, and 7 bases lay between the germline ends. This CDR3 contains 14 residues. CDR3 protein: CASSRTATNEKLFF. The CDR3 region has the DNA TGTGCCAGCAGCCGGACAGCAACTAATGAAAAACTGTTTTTT.

The rearrangement links TRBV6-2 or TRBV6-3 to TRBJ1-1, with D hard to call. V was pared by 2 bases and J by 6 bases, with 13 bases between. Germline CDR1 MNHEY, CDR2 SVGEGT. This CDR3 has 14 amino acids. The CDR3 DNA follows: TGTGCCAGCAGTTACGCCCTTCTGGCAGCTGAAGCTTTCTTT. It is translated as CASSYALLAAEAFF.

The gene calls are TRBV28 and TRBJ2-4, with a weak D call TRBD1 (6 bases). The CDR3 is made up of 15 amino acids. Germline values: CDR1 MDHEN, CDR2 SYDVKM. The V and J ends lost 3 bases and 1 base respectively, with 10 bases between them. The DNA of the CDR3 is TGTGCCAGCAGTTTTTATAGGGGGGCCAAAAACATTCAGTACTTC. Its translation: CASSFYRGAKNIQYF.

The rearrangement joins TRBV10-1 to TRBJ2-5; 8 bases line up with TRBD1. The germline gives CDR1 WNHNN, CDR2 SYGVQD (reference sequence). The CDR3 extends over 18 amino acids. V trimming: 3 bases; J trimming: 2 bases; junction bases outside the gene matches: 14. CDR3 loop: CASSDIVGQGAFQETQYF. The DNA of the CDR3 is TGCGCCAGCAGTGACATCGTGGGGCAGGGGGCCTTTCAAGAGACCCAGTACTTC.

The chain links TRBV3-1 (or the pseudogene TRBV3-2) to TRBJ1-1, with TRBD1 as a possible D gene (5 bases). V was shortened by 8 bases and J by 5 bases, with 15 bases between the two germline ends. The CDR3 length is 13 residues. Germline CDR1 LGHDT, CDR2 YNNKEL (reference sequence). This CDR3 is CASQAGGGTEAFF. The CDR3, as DNA: TGTGCCAGCCAGGCCGGGGGAGGGACTGAAGCTTTCTTT.

The chain joins TRBV19 to TRBJ1-4; weak D call: TRBD1 (5 bases). V lost 3 bases and J 4 bases, leaving 24 bases between the germline ends. CDR3 length: 19 residues. In germline, CDR1 is LNHDA, CDR2 SQIVND (reference sequence). The CDR3 loop is CASSIWMVSAGPSNEKLFF. The CDR3 DNA reads as TGTGCCAGTAGTATTTGGATGGTGTCAGCGGGACCGAGTAATGAAAAACTGTTTTTT.

The V gene is TRBV3-1 (or the pseudogene TRBV3-2), the J gene TRBJ2-3; D unresolved. The ends were cut back, 4 bases at V and 3 bases at J, with 5 bases in the middle. Germline V gives CDR1 LGHDT, CDR2 YNNKEL (reference sequence). The CDR3 spans 12 residues. CDR3 DNA sequence: TGTGCCAGCAGCCTCGAGACAGATACGCAGTATTTT. This sequence encodes CASSLETDTQYF.

The J gene is TRBJ1-2, the V gene TRBV11-2; 7 bases fit TRBD1. Germline lookup yields CDR1 SGHAT and CDR2 FQNNGV. This CDR3 spans 13 amino acids. The V gene end was trimmed by 4 bases and the J gene end by 7 bases; junction bases not matched to a gene: 6. CDR3 DNA: TGTGCCAGCAGCTCCACAGGGGTTGGTGGCTACACCTTC. Amino acids: CASSSTGVGGYTF.

Here the CDR3 DNA reads TGTGCCAGCAGACCTTCGGACAGGGGATACGAGCAGTACTTC. Its protein product is CASRPSDRGYEQYF. The chain recombines TRBV27 with TRBJ2-7; TRBD1 matches 9 bases. The V gene end was trimmed by 6 bases and the J gene end by 4 bases; junction bases not matched to a gene: 7. Germline lookup yields CDR1 MNHEY and CDR2 SMNVEV (reference sequence). The CDR3 totals 14 residues.

This clone appeared a few times. CDR3 sequence (DNA): TGTGCCAGCAGCTTGCCAGCGGTGGTAGGCACCGGGGAGCTGTTTTTT. The encoded protein is CASSLPAVVGTGELFF. The chain links TRBV5-4 to TRBJ2-2; possibly TRBD2 for D (5 bases). Germline V gene lookup returns CDR1 SGHNT and CDR2 YYREEE (reference sequence). The CDR3 spans 16 residues. The V end lost 1 base, the J end lost 4 bases, and 14 bases lay between the germline ends.

The V call is TRBV3-1 (or the pseudogene TRBV3-2), the J call TRBJ2-3; 9 positions match TRBD2. The ends lost 0 bases at V and 5 bases at J; junction bases unmatched: 6. The CDR3 spans 16 residues. Germline CDR1 reads LGHDT; CDR2 reads YNNKEL (reference sequence). The CDR3 coding sequence is TGTGCCAGCAGCCAAGACCCTAGCGGGGCGGTAGATACGCAGTATTTT. It encodes CASSQDPSGAVDTQYF.

The chain employs TRBV28 and TRBJ2-5, with TRBD2 as a possible D gene (6 bases). Trimming left V 3 bases short and J 5 bases short, with 13 bases between. Germline V gene sequence: CDR1 MDHEN, CDR2 SYDVKM. This CDR3 is 14 amino acids long. The chain's CDR3 is CASSLAGRLETQYF. The CDR3 DNA reads as TGTGCCAGCAGTTTGGCGGGACGGCTCGAGACCCAGTACTTC.

The gene calls are TRBV13 and TRBJ2-6; maybe TRBD1 (5 bases). This CDR3 is built from 17 residues. V gave up 0 bases and J gave up 0 bases, with 9 bases separating them. The germline V gene has CDR1 PRHDT and CDR2 FYEKMQ (reference sequence). Here the CDR3 DNA reads TGTGCCAGCAGCTTAGGTAGGGGAATCTCTGGGGCCAACGTCCTGACTTTC. Its translation: CASSLGRGISGANVLTF. The complete variable domain, with remaining parts taken from reference TRBV13 and TRBJ2-6, reads AAGVIQSPRHLIKEKRETATLKCYPIPRHDTVYWYQQGPGQDPQFLISFYEKMQSDKGSIPDRFSAQQFSDYHSELNMSSLELGDSALYFCASSLGRGISGANVLTFGAGSRLTVL.

The rearrangement uses TRBV5-1 and TRBJ2-7; a possible D gene is TRBD2 (5 bases). Trimming stripped 5 bases from V and 0 bases from J, with 9 bases between. CDR3 size: 13 residues. Germline V lookup: CDR1 SGHRS, CDR2 YFSETQ. CDR3 sequence reads: CASRGGSSYEQYF. The CDR3 region has the DNA TGCGCCAGCAGAGGAGGCAGCTCCTACGAGCAGTACTTC.

This chain uses TRBV6-2 or TRBV6-3 with TRBJ2-7; 7 nucleotides match TRBD1. This CDR3 is 14 amino acids long. Germline CDR1 MNHEY, CDR2 SVGEGT. The V gene end was trimmed by 6 bases and the J gene end by 2 bases; junction bases not matched to a gene: 7. CDR3 loop: CASSQQGIPYEQYF. As DNA, the CDR3 is TGTGCCAGCAGCCAACAGGGGATACCCTACGAGCAGTACTTC.

DNA for the CDR3: TGTGCCAGCAGCTTAGAGATTGGGCAGGGGGCCGGGAACACTGAAGCTTTCTTT. Its translation: CASSLEIGQGAGNTEAFF. The V gene is TRBV7-9, the J gene TRBJ1-1; 8 nucleotides match TRBD1. The germline gives CDR1 SEHNR, CDR2 FQNEAQ (reference sequence). The junction had 11 bases not matched to a gene; V was cut back by 1 base and J by 1 base. CDR3 length: 18 residues.

The chain couples TRBV5-4 to TRBJ2-7; a possible D gene is TRBD2 (5 bases). The V end lost 1 base, the J end lost 6 bases, and 8 bases lay between the germline ends. There are 12 residues in the CDR3. Germline CDR1 SGHNT, CDR2 YYREEE (reference sequence). The CDR3 DNA is TGTGCCAGCAGCTTGATCGGGGTCGAGCAGTACTTC. It yields the protein CASSLIGVEQYF.

The chain has TRBV19 and TRBJ2-3; D unresolved. Germline V gene data show CDR1 as LNHDA and CDR2 as SQIVND (reference sequence). With 5 bases removed from V and 0 bases from J, the gap between germline ends came to 18 bases. CDR3 length equals 17 residues. The CDR3 nucleotides are TGTGCCAGTAGTTCTTCTTCTCCTACCTCAAGCACAGATACGCAGTATTTT. It yields the protein CASSSSSPTSSTDTQYF. The complete variable domain, with remaining parts taken from reference TRBV19 and TRBJ2-3, reads DGGITQSPKYLFRKEGQNVTLSCEQNLNHDAMYWYRQDPGQGLRLIYYSQIVNDFQKGDIAEGYSVSREKKESFPLTVTSAQKNPTAFYLCASSSSSPTSSTDTQYFGPGTRLTVL.

J is TRBJ2-2 and V is TRBV28, with 8 bases identical to TRBD1. Per germline, CDR1 MDHEN and CDR2 SYDVKM. J gave up 1 base and V 5 bases, and 6 bases lay outside the gene matches. The CDR3 covers 16 residues. Written as DNA, the CDR3 is TGTGCCAGCAGTGAGGATGGACAGGGGAACACCGGGGAGCTGTTTTTT. This translates into CASSEDGQGNTGELFF.